The text below deals with one T cell receptor (beta chain). The antigen is unknown. Here immunoSEQ multiplex PCR was the method, and the copy in TCRdb shows in-frame clones only, minus some. The sample lists some 30,000 clones, about nine tenths occurring once. The data stem from a study of neoadjuvant nivolumab and ipilimumab in lung cancer. The CDR3 is 15 amino acids. The V gene lost 4 bases and the J gene lost 7 bases, with 15 bases spanning the gap. Per germline, CDR1 SGDLS and CDR2 YYNGEE. Study outcomes and limitations: Resected-tumor TCR richness correlated positively with pretherapy blood richness.

Material: peripheral blood, obtained after neoadjuvant nivolumab, alone or with ipilimumab, at or shortly before surgery. The TCR was taken from an adult with non-small cell lung cancer. The chain is built from TRBV9 and TRBJ1-6, with D perhaps TRBD1 (6 bases). This CDR3 reads CASSPDRSPNSPLHF. In DNA, the CDR3 is TGTGCCAGCAGCCCGGACAGAAGCCCAAATTCACCCCTCCACTTT.